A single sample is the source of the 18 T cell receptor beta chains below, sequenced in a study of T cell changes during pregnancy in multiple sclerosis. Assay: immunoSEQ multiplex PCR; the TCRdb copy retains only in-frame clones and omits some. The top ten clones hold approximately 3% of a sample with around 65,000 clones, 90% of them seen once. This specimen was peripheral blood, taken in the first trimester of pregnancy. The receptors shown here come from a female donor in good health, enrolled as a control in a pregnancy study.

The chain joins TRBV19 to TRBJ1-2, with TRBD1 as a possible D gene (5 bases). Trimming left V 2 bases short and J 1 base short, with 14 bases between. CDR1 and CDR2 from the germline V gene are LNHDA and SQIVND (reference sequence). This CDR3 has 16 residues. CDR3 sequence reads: CASSIKLQDLNYGYTF. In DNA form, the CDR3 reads TGTGCCAGTAGTATAAAATTACAGGACCTTAACTATGGCTACACCTTC.

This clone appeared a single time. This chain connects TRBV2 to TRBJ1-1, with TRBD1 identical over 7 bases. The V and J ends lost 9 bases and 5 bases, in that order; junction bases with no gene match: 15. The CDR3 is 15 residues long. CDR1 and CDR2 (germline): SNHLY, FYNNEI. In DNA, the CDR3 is TGTGCCAGTAAGGAGGGGGCTTCGAGAAATACTGAAGCTTTCTTT. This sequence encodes CASKEGASRNTEAFF.

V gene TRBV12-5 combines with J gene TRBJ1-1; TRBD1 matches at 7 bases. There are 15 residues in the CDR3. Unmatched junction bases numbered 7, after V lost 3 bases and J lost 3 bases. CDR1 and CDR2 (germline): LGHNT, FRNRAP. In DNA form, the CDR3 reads TGTGCTAGTGGTTTAGACTACAGGGGAGACACTGAAGCTTTCTTT. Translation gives CASGLDYRGDTEAFF.

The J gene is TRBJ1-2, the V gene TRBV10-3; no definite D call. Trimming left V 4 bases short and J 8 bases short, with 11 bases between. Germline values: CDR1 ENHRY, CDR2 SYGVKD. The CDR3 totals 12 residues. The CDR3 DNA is TGTGCCATCAGTGTGGACGAGGGAGGCTACACCTTC. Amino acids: CAISVDEGGYTF.

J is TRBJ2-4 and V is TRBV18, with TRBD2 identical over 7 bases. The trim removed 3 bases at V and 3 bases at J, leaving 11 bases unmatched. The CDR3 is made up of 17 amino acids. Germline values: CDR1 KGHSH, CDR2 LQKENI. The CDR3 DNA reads TGTGCCAGCTCACCCCTTCTGACTAGCCTCGGCAAAAACATTCAGTACTTC. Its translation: CASSPLLTSLGKNIQYF.

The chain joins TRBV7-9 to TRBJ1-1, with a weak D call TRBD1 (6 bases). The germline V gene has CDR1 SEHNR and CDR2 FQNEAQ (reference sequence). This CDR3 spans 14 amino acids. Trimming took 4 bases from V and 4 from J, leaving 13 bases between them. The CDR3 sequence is CASSWGGGGTEAFF. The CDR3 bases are TGTGCCAGCAGCTGGGGAGGGGGGGGCACTGAAGCTTTCTTT.

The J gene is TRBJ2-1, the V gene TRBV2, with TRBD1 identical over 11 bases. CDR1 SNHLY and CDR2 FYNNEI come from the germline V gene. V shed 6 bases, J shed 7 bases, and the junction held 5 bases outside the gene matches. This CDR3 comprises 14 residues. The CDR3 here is CASSPDRGQNEQFF. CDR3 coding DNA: TGTGCCAGCAGCCCGGACAGGGGGCAGAATGAGCAGTTCTTC.

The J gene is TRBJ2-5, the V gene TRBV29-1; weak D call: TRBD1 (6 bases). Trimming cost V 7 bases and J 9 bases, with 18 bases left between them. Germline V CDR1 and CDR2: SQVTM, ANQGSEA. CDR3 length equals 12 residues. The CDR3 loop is CSARQDPRAQYF. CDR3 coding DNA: TGCAGCGCCAGACAGGACCCTCGGGCCCAGTACTTC.

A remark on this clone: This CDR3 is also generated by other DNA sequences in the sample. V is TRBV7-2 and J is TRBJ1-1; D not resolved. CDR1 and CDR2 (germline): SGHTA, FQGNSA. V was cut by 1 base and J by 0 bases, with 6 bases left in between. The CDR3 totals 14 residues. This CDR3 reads CASSLGQVNTEAFF. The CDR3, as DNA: TGTGCCAGCAGCTTAGGGCAGGTGAACACTGAAGCTTTCTTT. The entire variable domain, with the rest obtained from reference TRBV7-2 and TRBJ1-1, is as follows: GAGVSQSPSNKVTEKGKDVELRCDPISGHTALYWYRQSLGQGLEFLIYFQGNSAPDKSGLPSDRFSAERTGGSVSTLTIQRTQQEDSAVYLCASSLGQVNTEAFFGQGTRLTVV.

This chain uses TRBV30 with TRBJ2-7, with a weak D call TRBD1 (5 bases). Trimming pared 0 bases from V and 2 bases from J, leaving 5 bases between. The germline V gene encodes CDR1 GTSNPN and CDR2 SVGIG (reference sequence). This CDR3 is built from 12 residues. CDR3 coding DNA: TGTGCCTGGAGTGTACAGGCCTACGAGCAGTACTTC. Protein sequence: CAWSVQAYEQYF.

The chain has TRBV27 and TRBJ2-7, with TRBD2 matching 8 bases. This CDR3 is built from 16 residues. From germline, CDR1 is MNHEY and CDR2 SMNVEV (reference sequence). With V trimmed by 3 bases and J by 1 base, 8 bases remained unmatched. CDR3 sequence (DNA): TGTGCCAGCAGTTTGGTGCGATCTAGCGGGTCCTACGAGCAGTACTTC. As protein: CASSLVRSSGSYEQYF.

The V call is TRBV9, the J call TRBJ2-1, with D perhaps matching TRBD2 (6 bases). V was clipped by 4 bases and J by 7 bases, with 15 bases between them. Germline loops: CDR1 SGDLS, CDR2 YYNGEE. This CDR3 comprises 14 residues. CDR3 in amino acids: CASSPPRLANEQFF. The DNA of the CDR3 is TGTGCCAGCAGCCCCCCCAGGCTAGCGAATGAGCAGTTCTTC.

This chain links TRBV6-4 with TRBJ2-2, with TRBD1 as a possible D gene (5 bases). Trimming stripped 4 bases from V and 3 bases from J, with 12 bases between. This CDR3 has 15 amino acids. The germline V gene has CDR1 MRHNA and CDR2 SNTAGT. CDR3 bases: TGTGCCAGCAGTGGTGAAGAAGGGGACACCGGGGAGCTGTTTTTT. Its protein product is CASSGEEGDTGELFF.

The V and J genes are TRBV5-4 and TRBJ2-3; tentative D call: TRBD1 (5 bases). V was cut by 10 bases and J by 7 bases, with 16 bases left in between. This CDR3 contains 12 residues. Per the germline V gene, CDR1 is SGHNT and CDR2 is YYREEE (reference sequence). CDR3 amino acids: CAVGQLAHTQYF. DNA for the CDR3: TGTGCCGTTGGACAACTCGCCCATACGCAGTATTTT. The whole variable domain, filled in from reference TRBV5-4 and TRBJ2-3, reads ETGVTQSPTHLIKTRGQQVTLRCSSQSGHNTVSWYQQALGQGPQFIFQYYREEENGRGNFPPRFSGLQFPNYSSELNVNALELDDSALYLCAVGQLAHTQYFGPGTRLTVL.

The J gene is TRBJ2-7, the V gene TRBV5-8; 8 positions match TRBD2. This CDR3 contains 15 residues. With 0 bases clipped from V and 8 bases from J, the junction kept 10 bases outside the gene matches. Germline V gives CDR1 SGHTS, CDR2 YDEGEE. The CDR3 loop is CASSLDPGGYRKQYF. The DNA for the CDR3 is TGTGCCAGCAGCTTGGACCCGGGAGGGTATCGGAAGCAGTACTTC.

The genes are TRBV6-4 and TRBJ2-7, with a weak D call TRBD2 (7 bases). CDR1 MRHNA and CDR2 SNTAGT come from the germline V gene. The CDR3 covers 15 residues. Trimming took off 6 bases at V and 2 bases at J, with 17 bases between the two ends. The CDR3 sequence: CASRFGGPGAYEQYF. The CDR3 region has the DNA TGTGCCAGCAGATTCGGGGGGCCAGGGGCCTACGAGCAGTACTTC.

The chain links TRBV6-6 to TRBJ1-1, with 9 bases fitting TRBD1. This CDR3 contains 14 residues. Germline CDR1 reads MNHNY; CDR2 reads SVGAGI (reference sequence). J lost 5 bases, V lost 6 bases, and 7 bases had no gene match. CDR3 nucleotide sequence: TGTGCCAGCAGCCTCACAGGGGGCTCGACTGAAGCTTTCTTT. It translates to CASSLTGGSTEAFF.

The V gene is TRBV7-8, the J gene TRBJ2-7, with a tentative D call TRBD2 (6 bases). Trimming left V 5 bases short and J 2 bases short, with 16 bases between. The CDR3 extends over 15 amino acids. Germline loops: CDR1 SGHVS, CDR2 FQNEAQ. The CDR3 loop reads CASSLTGTPAYEQYF. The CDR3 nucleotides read TGTGCCAGCAGCCTCACCGGGACTCCGGCCTACGAGCAGTACTTC.